These 9 T cell receptor beta chains share one sample of origin, sequenced in a study of beta chain features in type 1 diabetes listed by TCRdb under 2018. Libraries were prepared through the immunoSEQ multiplex PCR assay. The entire amount of isolated RNA was reverse transcribed using the High Capacity cDNA Reverse Transcription Kit, so the sequenced TCRB transcripts were expressed ones. Imported from immuneACCESS, the table was reduced by TCRdb to in-frame sequences with V and J called. These copies leave out some clones; in studies compared against another copy, an unresolved V gene accounts for under half, and the cause of the remainder is not known. Counted in this sample were about 150,000 clones; around 10% of them appeared once. Of the sample, under 2.5% is held by the ten largest clones. Material: central memory CD4+ T cells from blood. The receptors here all came from a man aged 18 to 30 in good health.

This clone was recorded only once. The rearrangement joins TRBV4-3 to TRBJ2-2; possibly TRBD2 for D (5 bases). Germline CDR1 LGHNA, CDR2 YSLEER. There are 16 residues in the CDR3. V lost 0 bases and J 0 bases, leaving 8 bases between the germline ends. CDR3 protein: CASSQEGGPNTGELFF. As DNA, the CDR3 is TGCGCCAGCAGCCAAGAGGGCGGGCCGAACACCGGGGAGCTGTTTTTT.

The J gene is TRBJ2-3, the V gene TRBV7-2; a possible D gene is TRBD2 (7 bases). The germline V gene has CDR1 SGHTA and CDR2 FQGNSA. V lost 5 bases and J lost 3, with 12 bases in between. The CDR3 runs 14 residues. Here the CDR3 DNA reads TGTGCCAGCAGCCGGGGGGCTTGGACAGATACGCAGTATTTT. It encodes CASSRGAWTDTQYF.

This clone was observed a few times. The chain links TRBV29-1 to TRBJ1-1; D is ambiguous. V lost 6 bases, J lost 0 bases, and 11 bases lay in between. Germline CDR1 and CDR2: SQVTM and ANQGSEA. This CDR3 has 13 amino acids. CDR3 in DNA: TGCAGCGTCGGCCAATCCATGAACACTGAAGCTTTCTTT. It specifies CSVGQSMNTEAFF.

The gene calls are TRBV15 and TRBJ1-2; a weak D match, TRBD1 (5 bases). Germline V gene sequence: CDR1 LNHNV, CDR2 YYDKDF (reference sequence). V was cut by 0 bases and J by 7 bases, with 15 bases left in between. The CDR3 covers 15 residues. Here the CDR3 reads CATSRDGGAGFGYTF. As DNA, the CDR3 is TGTGCCACCAGCAGAGATGGAGGGGCTGGTTTTGGCTACACCTTC.

This sequence joins TRBV4-2 and TRBJ1-2; 10 bases are a match to TRBD1. Germline values: CDR1 LGHNA, CDR2 YNFKEQ. CDR3 length: 15 residues. The ends lost 1 base at V and 7 bases at J; junction bases unmatched: 6. Here the CDR3 DNA reads TGTGCCAGCAGCCAAGCGACAGGGACAGGGGTTGGCTACACCTTC. Its translation is CASSQATGTGVGYTF.

The chain combines TRBV6-5 with TRBJ2-7; D is perhaps TRBD1 (5 bases). CDR3 length equals 14 residues. The germline V and J ends were trimmed by 2 bases and 2 bases, with 10 bases remaining between them. Germline V lookup: CDR1 MNHEY, CDR2 SVGAGI. Here the CDR3 DNA reads TGTGCCAGCAGTTACACGGCAGGGCCCTACGAGCAGTACTTC. It specifies CASSYTAGPYEQYF.

This clone was detected only a few times. This chain joins TRBV6-5 and TRBJ1-2; D gene uncertain. V dropped 5 bases and J dropped 2 bases, with 9 bases sitting between them. The CDR3 is 13 amino acids. The germline V gene encodes CDR1 MNHEY and CDR2 SVGAGI. The CDR3 DNA follows: TGTGCCAGCAGTGTGGCGGTGAACTATGGCTACACCTTC. Amino acid sequence: CASSVAVNYGYTF.

This clone was observed a few times. The rearrangement links TRBV27 to TRBJ2-7; 13 bases match TRBD2. Unmatched junction bases numbered 10, after V lost 4 bases and J lost 4 bases. The CDR3 runs 17 residues. Germline V gives CDR1 MNHEY, CDR2 SMNVEV (reference sequence). The CDR3 spells CASSSRSRTSGRYEQYF. Here the CDR3 DNA reads TGTGCCAGCAGTTCCAGAAGTCGGACTAGCGGGAGATACGAGCAGTACTTC.

The chain couples TRBV21-1 to TRBJ2-5; the DNA was not used to check the table's D call, TRBD2. TRBV21-1 is assigned pseudogene status. The CDR3 has 19 residues. The CDR3 sequence is CASSKALLNPGLHQETQYF. The CDR3 nucleotides read TGTGCCAGCAGCAAAGCGCTTTTAAACCCGGGACTGCACCAAGAGACCCAGTACTTC.